Listed here are 8 T cell receptor beta chains from one sample, sequenced in a study of blood T cell repertoires in COVID-19. Clones were read by immunoSEQ multiplex PCR, and TCRdb kept only the in-frame ones, dropping some. The table includes some 320,000 clones, 85% to 90% detected once. The sequenced sample consisted of PBMCs or T cells enriched from blood (not recorded which). The source is a woman aged 50 to 60 who had been exposed to COVID-19.

CDR3 protein: CASSWGGVRAGYGYTF. Written as DNA, the CDR3 is TGTGCCAGCAGCTGGGGCGGGGTAAGGGCAGGCTATGGCTACACCTTC. The V and J genes are TRBV5-6 and TRBJ1-2, with a tentative D call TRBD1 (5 bases). The germline V gene encodes CDR1 SGHDT and CDR2 YYEEEE. The CDR3 totals 16 residues. Trimming took off 3 bases at V and 4 bases at J, with 19 bases between the two ends.

This clone appeared once. The chain recombines TRBV3-1 (or the pseudogene TRBV3-2) with TRBJ1-6; 9 nucleotides agree with TRBD1. V dropped 4 bases and J dropped 6; count of bases not matched to a gene: 19. CDR3 length equals 20 residues. CDR1 is LGHDT, CDR2 YNNKEL, per germline (reference sequence). CDR3 DNA sequence: TGTGCCAGCAGCCCCCCTTCGGGACAGGGAATATGGTTAGGTAATTCACCCCTCCACTTT. It translates to CASSPPSGQGIWLGNSPLHF.

The chain combines TRBV5-4 with TRBJ2-1, with D tentatively TRBD1 (6 bases). Germline CDR1 and CDR2: SGHNT and YYREEE (reference sequence). This CDR3 has 15 amino acids. Trimming pared 4 bases from V and 6 bases from J, leaving 17 bases between. CDR3 protein: CASSQQGSSSNEQFF. CDR3 sequence (DNA): TGTGCCAGCAGCCAACAGGGTTCTTCTTCCAATGAGCAGTTCTTC.

J is TRBJ2-2 and V is TRBV29-1; 7 nucleotides line up with TRBD1. CDR1 is SQVTM and CDR2 is ANQGSEA in the germline V gene. The CDR3 sequence is 16 residues long. V trimming: 7 bases; J trimming: 6 bases; junction bases outside the gene matches: 17. The CDR3 coding sequence is TGCAGCGCGGAATTACCATCCAGGGGGTTCCCCGGGGAGCTGTTTTTT. Protein product: CSAELPSRGFPGELFF.

V and J are TRBV6-2 or TRBV6-3 and TRBJ2-7; D perhaps matches TRBD1 (6 bases). The V gene lost 3 bases and the J gene lost 3 bases, with 12 bases spanning the gap. The V gene's germline CDR1 is MNHEY and CDR2 SVGEGT. The CDR3 consists of 14 residues. The CDR3, as DNA: TGTGCCAGCAGTTATGGGGACACCTACTACGAGCAGTACTTC. Protein: CASSYGDTYYEQYF.

The sample holds one count of this clone. This chain joins TRBV5-4 and TRBJ1-6; D is unclear. The CDR3 extends over 17 amino acids. Germline V gives CDR1 SGHNT, CDR2 YYREEE (reference sequence). V was cut by 3 bases and J by 6 bases, with 19 bases left in between. CDR3 loop: CASSSSWGGPSNSPLHF. DNA for the CDR3: TGTGCCAGCAGCTCCTCTTGGGGAGGGCCGTCTAATTCACCCCTCCACTTT.

This chain connects TRBV10-3 to TRBJ2-7; 7 nucleotides line up with TRBD2. V shed 7 bases, J shed 3 bases, and the junction held 6 bases outside the gene matches. This CDR3 contains 13 residues. Looked up from germline, CDR1 is ENHRY and CDR2 is SYGVKD. CDR3 residues: CAINGGGDYEQYF. The CDR3 region has the DNA TGTGCCATCAACGGTGGGGGGGACTACGAGCAGTACTTC.

The chain links TRBV2 to TRBJ1-5; no firm D call. There are 14 residues in the CDR3. Germline V lookup: CDR1 SNHLY, CDR2 FYNNEI. V lost 2 bases and J 6 bases, leaving 11 bases between the germline ends. The CDR3 DNA reads TGTGCCAGCAGTGAAAGAGGATACGGTCAGCCCCAGCATTTT. This sequence encodes CASSERGYGQPQHF.